This paragraph reports one T cell receptor beta chain. Sequencing used immunoSEQ multiplex PCR; TCRdb keeps in-frame clones, though not all of them. The data contain about 210,000 clones, about nine tenths of them singletons. The sample comes from a study of blood T cell repertoires in COVID-19. Study-level background: Both acute and convalescent COVID-19 samples were obtained from the United States, Italy and Spain.

V shed 0 bases and J 3 bases; nucleotides not matched to a gene: 7. The V gene's germline CDR1 is SGDLS and CDR2 YYNGEE. The length of the CDR3 is 18 residues. In terms of age and location, participants ranged from roughly 18 to 90 years and lived in about 25 US areas. Sample: PBMCs or T cells enriched from blood (not recorded which). The chain combines TRBV9 with TRBJ2-6; 9 nucleotides align to TRBD1. The sequence derives from a man younger than 30 with acute COVID-19. In DNA form, the CDR3 reads TGTGCCAGCAGCGTAGCTTTAGGACAGGGGTATGGGGCCAACGTCCTGACTTTC. This sequence encodes CASSVALGQGYGANVLTF.